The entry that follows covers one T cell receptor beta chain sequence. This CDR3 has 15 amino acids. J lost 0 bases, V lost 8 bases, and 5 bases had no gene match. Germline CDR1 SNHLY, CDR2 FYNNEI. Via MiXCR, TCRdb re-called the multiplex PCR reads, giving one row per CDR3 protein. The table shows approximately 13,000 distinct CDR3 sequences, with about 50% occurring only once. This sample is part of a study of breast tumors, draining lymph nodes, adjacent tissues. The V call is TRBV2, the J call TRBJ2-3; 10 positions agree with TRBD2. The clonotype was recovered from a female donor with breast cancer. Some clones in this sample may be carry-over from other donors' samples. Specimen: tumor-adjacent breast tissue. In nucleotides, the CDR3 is TGTGCCAGCGGGGGACTAGCGTCTAGCACAGATACGCAGTATTTT. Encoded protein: CASGGLASSTDTQYF.